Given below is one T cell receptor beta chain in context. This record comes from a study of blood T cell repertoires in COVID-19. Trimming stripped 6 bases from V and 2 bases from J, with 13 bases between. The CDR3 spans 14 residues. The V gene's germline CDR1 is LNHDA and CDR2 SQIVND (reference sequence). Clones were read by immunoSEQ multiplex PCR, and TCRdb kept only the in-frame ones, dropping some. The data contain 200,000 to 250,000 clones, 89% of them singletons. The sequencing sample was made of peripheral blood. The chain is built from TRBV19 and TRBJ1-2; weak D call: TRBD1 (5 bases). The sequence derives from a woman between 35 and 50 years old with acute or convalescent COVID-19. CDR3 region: CASSPGFLNYGYTF. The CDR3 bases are TGTGCCAGTAGCCCAGGGTTTTTAAACTATGGCTACACCTTC.